A selection of T cell receptor beta chains follows, all from one sample in a study of blood T cell repertoires in COVID-19. Profiled with immunoSEQ multiplex PCR; TCRdb holds only in-frame clones, not every one. The table shows some 150,000 clones, with roughly 85% occurring only once. What was sequenced was PBMCs or T cells enriched from blood (not recorded which). The receptors originated from a man aged 50 or older who had recovered from COVID-19. Both conserved end residues are part of each CDR3. A D gene is named only where the DNA matches it firmly. Size is stated for part of the rows, as once, few or many counts, or as a class when the clone is expanded.

J gene	clone size	V gene	D gene	CDR3 protein	CDR3 DNA
TRBJ1-4	once	TRBV24-1	-	CATSLQGNEKLFF	TGTGCCACCAGTCTTCAGGGAAATGAAAAACTGTTTTTT
TRBJ2-7	-	TRBV5-1	TRBD2	CASNRGGSHSYEQYF	TGCGCCAGCAATCGGGGAGGGAGCCACTCCTACGAGCAGTACTTC
TRBJ2-1	-	TRBV18	TRBD1	CASSGTGGMRDEQFF	TGTGCCAGCTCGGGGACAGGGGGCATGAGAGATGAGCAGTTCTTC
TRBJ1-5	-	TRBV6-5	-	CASSRNREGNQPQHF	TGTGCCAGCAGTAGGAACAGGGAGGGGAATCAGCCCCAGCATTTT
TRBJ2-3	-	TRBV28	TRBD2	CASSPPRRGGTDTQYF	TGTGCCAGCAGTCCCCCGAGGCGGGGGGGCACAGATACGCAGTATTTT
TRBJ2-2	-	TRBV6-2/TRBV6-3	-	CASSPLRGNTGELFF	TGTGCCAGCAGTCCCCTTCGGGGGAACACCGGGGAGCTGTTTTTT
TRBJ1-5	-	TRBV5-8	-	CASSPIGGYQPQHF	TGTGCCAGCAGCCCCATCGGGGGGTATCAGCCCCAGCATTTT
TRBJ2-7	-	TRBV5-6	-	CASSPIGGEEIYEQYF	TGTGCCAGCAGCCCCATCGGGGGAGAAGAGATCTACGAGCAGTACTTC
TRBJ2-7	-	TRBV5-1	TRBD1	CASSVGQVPYEQYF	TGCGCCAGCAGCGTGGGACAGGTTCCCTACGAGCAGTACTTC
TRBJ1-3	-	TRBV9	TRBD1	CASSVEDRGGNTIYF	TGTGCCAGCAGCGTTGAGGACAGGGGTGGAAACACCATATATTTT
TRBJ2-3	-	TRBV2	-	CAGTPVDTQYF	TGTGCCGGGACTCCCGTGGATACGCAGTATTTT
TRBJ1-5	-	TRBV10-3	TRBD1	CAISTTGGMDQPQHF	TGTGCCATCAGTACGACAGGGGGCATGGATCAGCCCCAGCATTTT
TRBJ1-1	once	TRBV24-1	-	CATSTGWNTEAFF	TGTGCCACATCCACAGGGTGGAACACTGAAGCTTTCTTT
TRBJ2-4	-	TRBV30	-	CALQRGKNIQYF	TGTGCCCTCCAAAGGGGGAAAAACATTCAGTACTTC
TRBJ1-4	once	TRBV5-1	-	CASSLEQPNEKLFF	TGCGCCAGCAGCTTGGAACAGCCTAATGAAAAACTGTTTTTT
TRBJ1-1	-	TRBV7-6	-	CASSRGSGTEAFF	TGTGCCAGCAGCCGAGGTTCTGGAACTGAAGCTTTCTTT
TRBJ1-1	-	TRBV28	-	CASSLERWSTEAFF	TGTGCCAGCAGTTTAGAGAGGTGGTCGACTGAAGCTTTCTTT
TRBJ2-1	-	TRBV7-9	TRBD1	CASARGGAHNEQFF	TGTGCCAGCGCCCGAGGGGGCGCCCACAATGAGCAGTTCTTC
TRBJ2-5	-	TRBV11-2	TRBD2	CASSLSWLAGQETQYF	TGTGCCAGCAGCTTATCCTGGCTAGCGGGACAAGAGACCCAGTACTTC
TRBJ1-5	-	TRBV6-6	-	CASTGDIQPQHF	TGTGCCAGCACAGGGGATATTCAGCCCCAGCATTTT
TRBJ2-3	-	TRBV5-4	-	CASSLGLGMDTQYF	TGTGCCAGCAGCTTGGGACTAGGAATGGATACGCAGTATTTT
TRBJ1-5	once	TRBV18	-	CASSPARSNQPQHF	TGTGCCAGCTCACCAGCGAGGAGCAATCAGCCCCAGCATTTT
TRBJ2-1	once	TRBV28	TRBD2	CASSSKAGVLYEQFF	TGTGCCAGCAGTTCCAAGGCGGGAGTATTGTATGAGCAGTTCTTC
TRBJ1-1	-	TRBV28	-	CASSLWATLNTEAFF	TGTGCCAGCAGTTTATGGGCGACACTGAACACTGAAGCTTTCTTT
TRBJ2-6	few	TRBV21-1	-	CASNRKRTSIPGANVLTF	TGTGCCAGCAACAGGAAGCGGACTAGTATCCCTGGGGCCAACGTCCTGACTTTC
TRBJ2-1	-	TRBV19	TRBD1	CASSIGPGQGSYNEQFF	TGTGCCAGTAGTATAGGGCCGGGACAGGGTTCCTACAATGAGCAGTTCTTC
TRBJ2-5	-	TRBV5-4	-	CASSTGQGGGLGPQYF	TGTGCCAGCAGCACCGGACAGGGAGGGGGTCTAGGTCCCCAGTACTTC
TRBJ1-5	-	TRBV3-1/TRBV3-2	-	CASSPSDILGNQPQHF	TGTGCCAGCAGCCCCTCGGACATTTTAGGCAATCAGCCCCAGCATTTT
TRBJ2-5	-	TRBV5-1	TRBD1	CASSLAGGQETQYF	TGCGCCAGCAGCTTGGCAGGGGGCCAAGAGACCCAGTACTTC
TRBJ2-7	-	TRBV7-6	-	CASSPGTFSSYEQYF	TGTGCCAGCAGCCCCGGGACTTTTAGCTCCTACGAGCAGTACTTC
TRBJ1-1	few	TRBV7-6	-	CASSSRSGNTEAFF	TGTGCCAGCAGCTCACGATCGGGGAACACTGAAGCTTTCTTT
TRBJ1-6	once	TRBV7-2	TRBD1	CASSTQGALNNSPLHF	TGTGCCAGCAGCACCCAGGGGGCATTGAATAATTCACCCCTCCACTTT
TRBJ1-2	-	TRBV28	-	CASSGIDSSGYTF	TGTGCCAGCAGTGGAATCGACAGTTCGGGCTACACCTTC
TRBJ1-2	-	TRBV28	-	CASSLRAYGYTF	TGTGCCAGCAGTTTAAGAGCCTATGGCTACACCTTC
TRBJ1-5	-	TRBV28	-	CASREGDQPQHF	TGTGCCAGCAGGGAGGGAGACCAGCCCCAGCATTTT